Described below is a single TCR beta chain sequence and its context. The antigen remains undetermined. One end of the junction does not line up with germline, which may come from a read error. TCR alpha and beta CDR3 regions were amplified from RNA using iRepertoire nested multiplex PCR. Each CDR3 protein is one row after TCRdb ran MiXCR on the multiplex PCR reads. This sample has 400,000 or so distinct CDR3 sequences; more than 35% occur once, and the top ten carry around 13%. Germline CDR1 is DFQATT and CDR2 is SNEGSKA (reference sequence). The CDR3 sequence is 15 residues long. This entry belongs to a study of glioma-infiltrating T cells. Study in general: Samples included WHO grade II oligodendrogliomas or astrocytomas and initial-diagnosis grade IV glioblastomas.

Study observations and caveats: Above-expected tissue-blood divergence occurred in all gliomas, most in low-grade ones. Patients with low tissue-blood divergence carried a signature set of shared blood CDR3 motifs.

This clonotype originated in a human donor with low-grade glioma or glioblastoma, undergoing nonglioma brain surgery, or in good health (not recorded which). The chain couples TRBV20-1 to TRBJ1-4; 10 bases match TRBD1. Material: glioma tissue, nonneoplastic brain tissue, or PBMCs (not recorded which). The CDR3 DNA reads as TGCAGTGCCGTCGACAGGGGGCAGGCTAATGAAAAATTGTTTTTT. This sequence encodes CSAVDRGQANEKLFF.